This T cell receptor beta chain stems from a study of T cells after yellow fever vaccination. TCRdb re-derived calls from the 5' RACE reads in MiXCR, one entry per CDR3 protein. Among around 530,000 distinct CDR3 sequences listed, roughly a sixth were seen once. After removal of 5 bases from V and 3 bases from J, the junction contained 4 bases not matched to a gene. From germline, CDR1 is SGHTA and CDR2 FQGNSA. This CDR3 comprises 14 residues. This clonotype was seen more than once but under ten times. The TCR comes from a young man who received the YFV17D yellow fever vaccine. The V call is TRBV7-2, the J call TRBJ1-5, with 7 bases lining up with TRBD1. Specimen: PBMCs, collected more than 4 days after the first yellow fever vaccination. The CDR3 DNA sequence: TGTGCCAGCAGCCAGACAGGGCCCAATCAGCCCCAGCATTTT. It specifies CASSQTGPNQPQHF.